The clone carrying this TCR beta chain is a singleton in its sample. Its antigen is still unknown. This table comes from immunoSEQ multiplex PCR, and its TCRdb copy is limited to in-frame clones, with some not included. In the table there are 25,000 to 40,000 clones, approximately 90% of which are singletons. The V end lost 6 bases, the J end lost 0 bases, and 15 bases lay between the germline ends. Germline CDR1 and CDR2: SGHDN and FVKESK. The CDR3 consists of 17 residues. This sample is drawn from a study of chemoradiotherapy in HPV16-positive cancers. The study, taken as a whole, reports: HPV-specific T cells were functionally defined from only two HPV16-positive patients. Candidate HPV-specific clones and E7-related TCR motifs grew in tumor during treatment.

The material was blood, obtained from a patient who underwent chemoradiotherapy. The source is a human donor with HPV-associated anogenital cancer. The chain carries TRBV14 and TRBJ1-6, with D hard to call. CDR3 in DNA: TGTGCCAGCAGTCCCGCGCCACCGAGCTCCTATAATTCACCCCTCCACTTT. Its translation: CASSPAPPSSYNSPLHF.